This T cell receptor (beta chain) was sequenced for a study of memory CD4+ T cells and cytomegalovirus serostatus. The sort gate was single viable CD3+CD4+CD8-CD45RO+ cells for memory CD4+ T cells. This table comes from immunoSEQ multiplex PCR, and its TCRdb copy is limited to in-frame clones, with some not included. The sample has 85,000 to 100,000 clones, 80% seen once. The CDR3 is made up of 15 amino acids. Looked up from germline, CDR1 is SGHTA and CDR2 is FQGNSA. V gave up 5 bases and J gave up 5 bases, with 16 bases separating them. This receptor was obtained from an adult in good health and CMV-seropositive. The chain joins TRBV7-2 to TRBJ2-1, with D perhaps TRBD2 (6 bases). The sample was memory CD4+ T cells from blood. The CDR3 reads CASSILGRGDNEQFF. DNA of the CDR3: TGTGCCAGCAGCATCCTCGGGAGAGGGGACAATGAGCAGTTCTTC.